This T cell receptor beta chain was obtained from a study of patients and donors after allogeneic stem cell transplantation. From the RT-PCR reads, TCRdb called clonotypes with MiXCR, one entry per CDR3 protein. The table includes about 960,000 distinct CDR3 sequences, more than 15% detected once. Germline CDR1 and CDR2: MNHEY and SVGAGI. CDR3 length: 16 amino acids. The V and J ends lost 4 bases and 0 bases respectively, with 13 bases between them. Sequencing was performed on blood, either unsorted or a sorted T cell fraction (not recorded which). This TCR came from a human donor who was either an allogeneic HSCT recipient or a stem cell or donor lymphocyte infusion donor (not recorded which). It is not recorded whose cells these are; they may come from a transplant donor. The J gene is TRBJ2-1, the V gene TRBV6-5, with unresolved D. CDR3 nucleotide sequence: TGTGCCAGCAGTTCTCCCAGGCAGACCTCCTACAATGAGCAGTTCTTC. Protein product: CASSSPRQTSYNEQFF.